The rows below give T cell receptor beta chains drawn from one sample of a study of T-cell memory formation after mild COVID-19. MiXCR was run by TCRdb on the 5' RACE reads, yielding one entry per CDR3 protein. The data contain 540,000 or so distinct CDR3 sequences, roughly 22% of them singletons. The sequencing input was PBMCs or a T cell subset sorted from them (not recorded which). The receptor set was obtained from an adult woman who had mild COVID-19 (a few samples of this study predate the infection). Cell type and time point are not known. The CDR3 runs from the conserved cysteine through the conserved F or W.

J gene | V gene | CDR3 protein
TRBJ2-7 | TRBV5-1 | CASSGDLGEYF
TRBJ2-2 | TRBV7-9 | CASSFTSTGELFF
TRBJ1-5 | TRBV19 | CASSGGQGYSNQPQHF
TRBJ1-2 | TRBV6-6 | CASSPTGTFYGYTF
TRBJ2-7 | TRBV29-1 | CSVLWTGTYEQYF
TRBJ2-5 | TRBV4-2 | CASSQQPPGVAGERRDQYF
TRBJ2-1 | TRBV11-1 | CASSFRGREGEQFF
TRBJ2-3 | TRBV15 | CATSRGAGPGTDTQYF
TRBJ1-1 | TRBV29-1 | CSVEEGSGAFF
TRBJ2-1 | TRBV3-1 | CASSRFNTVYSKPFF
TRBJ2-2 | TRBV12-3/TRBV12-4 | CASSYRTSGNVVGELFF
TRBJ2-3 | TRBV30 | CASILRSGPATDTQYF
TRBJ2-3 | TRBV7-9 | CASSESRSPSTDTQYF
TRBJ2-2 | TRBV2 | CASRGGQTTNTGELFF
TRBJ2-7 | TRBV7-9 | CASSFRGPLNRSGGHEQYF
TRBJ1-1 | TRBV12-3/TRBV12-4 | CASSLLGAGDEAFF
TRBJ1-2 | TRBV12-3/TRBV12-4 | CASSMDTYGYTF
TRBJ2-3 | TRBV20-1 | CSASQGTSGMDTQYF
TRBJ1-5 | TRBV20-1 | CSARDGRGGRPQHF
TRBJ1-5 | TRBV25-1 | CASWGHFNQPQHF
TRBJ2-1 | TRBV7-6 | CASSFGSGRAGIYEQFF
TRBJ1-2 | TRBV15 | CATSRGLQGGSGYTF
TRBJ2-3 | TRBV20-1 | CSATSLADAVDTQYF
TRBJ2-2 | TRBV27 | CASTLAGQGNTGELFF
TRBJ2-1 | TRBV7-9 | CASRRGLAGNNEQFF
TRBJ1-4 | TRBV27 | CASSSGQGALGEKLFF
TRBJ1-5 | TRBV30 | CAWASLGSNQPQHF
TRBJ2-7 | TRBV12-3/TRBV12-4 | CASSFLAGHGNEQYF
TRBJ2-3 | TRBV28 | CAGRGRGGRRKVRDTQYF
TRBJ2-7 | TRBV7-2 | CASSLSEGPYEQYF
TRBJ2-3 | TRBV5-5 | CASSVGWTSGGAGTQYF
TRBJ2-6 | TRBV5-1 | CASGQGSGANVLTF
TRBJ2-7 | TRBV20-1 | CSAGDRGHLSYEQYF
TRBJ2-1 | TRBV2 | CASRYRVDEQFF
TRBJ1-2 | TRBV2 | CASSEEGGGYTF
TRBJ1-1 | TRBV20-1 | CCGFQGNTEAFF
TRBJ2-3 | TRBV12-3/TRBV12-4 | CASSPRQERSTDTQYF
TRBJ2-7 | TRBV20-1 | CSAMDWGQGGPYEQYF
TRBJ2-2 | TRBV5-1 | CASSTPTGYTGELFF
TRBJ2-7 | TRBV7-8 | CASTPPKREGSEQYF
TRBJ2-1 | TRBV7-9 | CASSLSRVPYNEQFF
TRBJ2-7 | TRBV27 | CASSGGDSSYEQYF
TRBJ2-3 | TRBV7-9 | CASSLVATRDSTDKQYF
TRBJ1-1 | TRBV3-1 | CASSWGQGELDTEAFF
TRBJ1-5 | TRBV5-1 | CASSLKGASNQPQHF
TRBJ2-7 | TRBV12-3/TRBV12-4 | CASRTDSSYEQYF
TRBJ1-6 | TRBV12-3/TRBV12-4 | CASSPGTGISPLHF
TRBJ1-2 | TRBV19 | CASSWTVYGYTF